Below, 31 T cell receptor beta chains from the same sample are listed, as sequenced in a study of blood T cell repertoires in COVID-19. TCRdb keeps only in-frame clones here, not all; method: immunoSEQ multiplex PCR. The table has 40,000 or so clones, 60% to 80% seen once. Input material: peripheral blood. These receptors were collected from a woman between 65 and 79 years old with acute or convalescent COVID-19.

CDR3 loop: CASSFYQGRNEQFF. CDR3 coding DNA: TGTGCCAGCAGCTTCTACCAGGGTAGGAATGAGCAGTTCTTC. This rearrangement joins TRBV7-2 to TRBJ2-1; weak D call: TRBD1 (5 bases). The CDR3 length is 14 residues. Germline V gene data show CDR1 as SGHTA and CDR2 as FQGNSA. Trimming cost V 3 bases and J 7 bases, with 13 bases left between them.

The chain carries TRBV19 and TRBJ1-3; 9 positions match TRBD1. V shed 6 bases, J shed 3 bases, and the junction held 6 bases outside the gene matches. CDR1 and CDR2 (germline): LNHDA, SQIVND (reference sequence). The CDR3 totals 15 residues. The CDR3, as DNA: TGTGCCAGTAGCCCACAGGGGGCGTTTGGAAACACCATATATTTT. This gives the protein CASSPQGAFGNTIYF.

This chain uses TRBV4-2 with TRBJ1-2; perhaps TRBD1 as D (5 bases). CDR1 is LGHNA and CDR2 is YNFKEQ in the germline V gene. The germline V and J ends were trimmed by 0 bases and 3 bases, with 17 bases remaining between them. CDR3 length: 17 residues. CDR3 sequence (DNA): TGTGCCAGCAGCCAAGATTTTGGGGACTCCGGGGACTATGGCTACACCTTC. Protein sequence: CASSQDFGDSGDYGYTF.

This clone was seen a handful of times. The CDR3 sequence: CASSLGVRGRQPQHF. The CDR3 region has the DNA TGTGCCAGCAGTCTCGGGGTAAGGGGGCGTCAGCCCCAGCATTTT. This chain uses TRBV6-2 or TRBV6-3 with TRBJ1-5, with 7 bases that match TRBD1. The CDR3 is 15 residues long. CDR1 and CDR2 from the germline V gene are MNHEY and SVGEGT. With 5 bases clipped from V and 6 bases from J, the junction kept 10 bases outside the gene matches.

This chain links TRBV9 with TRBJ1-2, with D possibly matching TRBD1 (6 bases). From germline, CDR1 is SGDLS and CDR2 YYNGEE. Trimming shortened V by 4 bases and J by 6 bases, and 22 bases separated the two germline ends. This CDR3 region has 16 residues. The DNA of the CDR3 is TGTGCCAGCAGCAACGAAGGCAGGGGAAGAGGGGATGGCTACACCTTC. This sequence encodes CASSNEGRGRGDGYTF. The whole variable domain, filled in from reference TRBV9 and TRBJ1-2, reads DSGVTQTPKHLITATGQRVTLRCSPRSGDLSVYWYQQSLDQGLQFLIQYYNGEERAKGNILERFSAQQFPDLHSELNLSSLELGDSALYFCASSNEGRGRGDGYTFGSGTRLTVV.

CDR3 in DNA: TGTGCCAGCAGCGTGGGACAGGGGGTCTCTGAAGCTTTCTTT. Its protein product is CASSVGQGVSEAFF. The chain recombines TRBV9 with TRBJ1-1; TRBD1 aligns across 11 bases. V trimming: 2 bases; J trimming: 6 bases; junction bases outside the gene matches: 3. CDR1 is SGDLS, CDR2 YYNGEE, per germline. The CDR3 length is 14 residues. The entire variable domain, with the rest obtained from reference TRBV9 and TRBJ1-1, is as follows: DSGVTQTPKHLITATGQRVTLRCSPRSGDLSVYWYQQSLDQGLQFLIQYYNGEERAKGNILERFSAQQFPDLHSELNLSSLELGDSALYFCASSVGQGVSEAFFGQGTRLTVV.

The chain combines TRBV10-1 with TRBJ1-1, with D hard to call. Per germline, CDR1 WNHNN and CDR2 SYGVQD (reference sequence). Trimming left V 9 bases short and J 3 bases short, with 8 bases between. This CDR3 comprises 11 residues. CDR3 residues: CARVVDTEAFF. The CDR3 bases are TGCGCCAGGGTAGTGGACACTGAAGCTTTCTTT.

Turning to this clone: At the DNA level, this CDR3 is encoded by other sequences in the same sample as well. The chain combines TRBV29-1 with TRBJ1-1, with D possibly being TRBD1 (6 bases). The CDR3 contains 12 residues. The V and J ends lost 6 bases and 3 bases respectively, with 11 bases between them. The V gene's germline CDR1 is SQVTM and CDR2 ANQGSEA. This chain's CDR3 is CSVDTGYTEAFF. CDR3 nucleotides: TGCAGCGTGGATACAGGGTACACTGAAGCTTTCTTT.

The chain has TRBV4-2 and TRBJ1-2; no clear D gene. This CDR3 spans 15 amino acids. V was pared by 7 bases and J by 1 base, with 16 bases between. Germline assignment: CDR1 LGHNA and CDR2 YNFKEQ. CDR3 sequence reads: CASKKEQNVNYGYTF. As DNA, the CDR3 is TGTGCCAGCAAAAAGGAACAGAACGTTAACTATGGCTACACCTTC.

This clone was seen a handful of times. V and J are TRBV30 and TRBJ2-3; 10 bases agree with TRBD2. Germline CDR1 reads GTSNPN; CDR2 reads SVGIG (reference sequence). This CDR3 is 14 amino acids long. V shed 5 bases and J 1 base; nucleotides not matched to a gene: 3. The CDR3 nucleotides are TGTGCCTGGGACGGACTAGCGGGCACAGATACGCAGTATTTT. As protein: CAWDGLAGTDTQYF.

This chain uses TRBV27 with TRBJ1-5; 9 bases agree with TRBD1. Germline V CDR1 and CDR2: MNHEY, SMNVEV (reference sequence). The CDR3 spans 18 residues. V trimming: 0 bases; J trimming: 6 bases; junction bases outside the gene matches: 12. Here the CDR3 DNA reads TGTGCCAGCAGTTTATCCCCTCCCGGGACAGGGAGAATTCAGCCCCAGCATTTT. Its protein product is CASSLSPPGTGRIQPQHF.

The chain is built from TRBV7-3 and TRBJ1-1; 7 bases align to TRBD1. Trimming took 1 base from V and 6 from J; bases not matched to a gene: 2. This CDR3 has 13 amino acids. The germline CDR1 and CDR2 sequences are SGHTA and FQGTGA. The CDR3 protein is CASSLNRGAEAFF. The DNA of the CDR3 is TGTGCCAGCAGCTTAAACAGGGGAGCTGAAGCTTTCTTT.

This chain connects TRBV5-4 to TRBJ2-3; D may be TRBD2 (6 bases). CDR3 length: 15 residues. The germline V gene encodes CDR1 SGHNT and CDR2 YYREEE (reference sequence). Trimming pared 2 bases from V and 5 bases from J, leaving 15 bases between. The DNA of the CDR3 is TGTGCCAGCAGCTTAAAACTAGCCGGTGGAGATACGCAGTATTTT. Encoded protein: CASSLKLAGGDTQYF.

This chain links TRBV9 with TRBJ2-3; a possible D gene is TRBD2 (7 bases). Germline assignment: CDR1 SGDLS and CDR2 YYNGEE. Trimming took 0 bases from V and 7 from J, leaving 15 bases between them. CDR3 size: 15 residues. CDR3 DNA sequence: TGTGCCAGCAGCGTAGCGAGGGGGGGCGTAAATACGCAGTATTTT. Amino acids: CASSVARGGVNTQYF. Supplemented by reference TRBV9 and TRBJ2-3, the full variable domain reads DSGVTQTPKHLITATGQRVTLRCSPRSGDLSVYWYQQSLDQGLQFLIQYYNGEERAKGNILERFSAQQFPDLHSELNLSSLELGDSALYFCASSVARGGVNTQYFGPGTRLTVL.

The chain uses TRBV7-9 and TRBJ1-2; maybe TRBD1 (5 bases). The CDR3 is 15 amino acids. CDR1 is SEHNR, CDR2 FQNEAQ, per germline (reference sequence). The V and J ends lost 3 bases and 4 bases respectively, with 15 bases between them. CDR3 in amino acids: CASSFTWRGSYGYTF. CDR3 in DNA: TGTGCCAGCAGCTTTACATGGAGGGGTTCCTATGGCTACACCTTC. The full variable domain, with the rest looked up from reference TRBV7-9 and TRBJ1-2, is DTGVSQNPRHKITKRGQNVTFRCDPISEHNRLYWYRQTLGQGPEFLTYFQNEAQLEKSRLLSDRFSAERPKGSFSTLEIQRTEQGDSAMYLCASSFTWRGSYGYTFGSGTRLTVV.

The chain uses TRBV6-2 or TRBV6-3 and TRBJ1-2; a possible D gene is TRBD1 (5 bases). V lost 5 bases, J lost 7 bases, and 17 bases lay in between. The CDR3 covers 14 residues. Germline values: CDR1 MNHEY, CDR2 SVGEGT. The CDR3 loop is CASSPDGDFGGYTF. The DNA for the CDR3 is TGTGCCAGCAGTCCCGACGGGGACTTCGGTGGCTACACCTTC.

The chain links TRBV7-6 to TRBJ2-7; 7 nucleotides agree with TRBD2. CDR1 SGHVS and CDR2 FNYEAQ come from the germline V gene. The CDR3 loop spans 14 amino acids. J was trimmed by 4 bases and V by 1 base; bases with no gene match: 4. The CDR3 loop is CASSLDWTRYEQYF. CDR3 nucleotide sequence: TGTGCCAGCAGCTTAGATTGGACTAGATACGAGCAGTACTTC.

The rearrangement uses TRBV4-1 and TRBJ2-7; D is ambiguous. Germline CDR1 MGHRA, CDR2 YSYEKL. V shed 2 bases and J shed 2 bases, with 13 bases lying between them. The CDR3 extends over 15 amino acids. CDR3 amino acids: CASSQPTRLPYEQYF. In DNA form, the CDR3 reads TGCGCCAGCAGCCAACCGACTCGCCTGCCCTACGAGCAGTACTTC.

The chain couples TRBV2 to TRBJ1-6, with 9 bases that match TRBD1. V shed 6 bases and J 9 bases; nucleotides not matched to a gene: 15. From germline, CDR1 is SNHLY and CDR2 FYNNEI. The CDR3 length is 17 residues. The CDR3 is CASSVVTGGRRSSPLHF. The CDR3 coding sequence is TGTGCCAGCAGCGTTGTTACAGGGGGCCGCCGGAGTTCACCCCTCCACTTT.

This chain uses TRBV27 with TRBJ2-2; 7 nucleotides align to TRBD1. V was pared by 6 bases and J by 2 bases, with 9 bases of the junction left unmatched. Germline CDR1 MNHEY, CDR2 SMNVEV (reference sequence). The CDR3 has 16 residues. CDR3 region: CASRKTGFGNTGELFF. CDR3 coding DNA: TGTGCCAGCAGAAAGACAGGGTTCGGCAACACCGGGGAGCTGTTTTTT.

The V call is TRBV28, the J call TRBJ1-2, with a tentative D call TRBD1 (5 bases). CDR3 length: 12 residues. Trimming took off 8 bases at V and 1 base at J, with 8 bases between the two ends. From germline, CDR1 is MDHEN and CDR2 SYDVKM. This chain's CDR3 is CASDGGNYGYTF. CDR3 nucleotide sequence: TGTGCCAGCGACGGGGGTAACTATGGCTACACCTTC.

This chain uses TRBV19 with TRBJ2-2; weak D call: TRBD1 (6 bases). V lost 5 bases and J lost 1, with 11 bases in between. The CDR3 has 15 residues. CDR1 and CDR2 from the germline V gene are LNHDA and SQIVND (reference sequence). The CDR3 reads CASSPLGGNTGELFF. CDR3 nucleotides: TGTGCCAGTAGTCCTTTAGGGGGGAACACCGGGGAGCTGTTTTTT.

CDR3: CAISESGREGGYTF. CDR3 sequence (DNA): TGTGCCATCAGTGAGTCGGGCAGGGAAGGTGGCTACACCTTC. The chain is built from TRBV10-3 and TRBJ1-2; D perhaps matches TRBD1 (5 bases). Germline loops: CDR1 ENHRY, CDR2 SYGVKD. The CDR3 spans 14 residues. V was clipped by 0 bases and J by 7 bases, with 12 bases between them.

The chain uses TRBV27 and TRBJ2-7; D gene uncertain. Germline lookup yields CDR1 MNHEY and CDR2 SMNVEV (reference sequence). The V end was cut by 4 bases, the J end by 2 bases, with 12 bases between. This CDR3 contains 14 residues. The CDR3 bases are TGTGCCAGCAGTTGGGCCGAGAAAACCTACGAGCAGTACTTC. This gives the protein CASSWAEKTYEQYF.

The V and J genes are TRBV7-9 and TRBJ1-1; D remains unclear. V lost 6 bases and J 0 bases, leaving 8 bases between the germline ends. This CDR3 is built from 13 residues. The V gene's germline CDR1 is SEHNR and CDR2 FQNEAQ (reference sequence). CDR3 sequence reads: CASSPDLNTEAFF. CDR3 in DNA: TGTGCCAGCAGTCCCGACTTGAACACTGAAGCTTTCTTT.

The chain couples TRBV7-2 to TRBJ2-3; D is undetermined. The germline gives CDR1 SGHTA, CDR2 FQGNSA. The V and J ends lost 0 bases and 2 bases respectively, with 9 bases between them. CDR3 length: 15 amino acids. The CDR3 DNA reads TGTGCCAGCAGCTTAGCGGCAGGCCTCACAGATACGCAGTATTTT. Amino acids: CASSLAAGLTDTQYF.

This rearrangement joins TRBV28 to TRBJ1-5; D unclear. Trimming left V 7 bases short and J 2 bases short, with 9 bases between. CDR1 and CDR2 from the germline V gene are MDHEN and SYDVKM. The CDR3 consists of 13 residues. The CDR3 region is CASKVGGNQPQHF. The CDR3, as DNA: TGTGCCAGCAAGGTCGGAGGCAATCAGCCCCAGCATTTT.

There are a few counts of this clone. V and J are TRBV6-1 and TRBJ1-5, with 8 bases fitting TRBD1. The CDR3 totals 15 residues. Trimming took 3 bases from V and 4 from J; bases not matched to a gene: 5. CDR1 and CDR2 (germline): MNHNS, SASEGT. In nucleotides, the CDR3 is TGTGCCAGCAGTGACGCCCAGGGGGCGAATCAGCCCCAGCATTTT. Protein sequence: CASSDAQGANQPQHF.

The V gene is TRBV6-5, the J gene TRBJ2-7; tentative D call: TRBD1 (6 bases). Trimming pared 5 bases from V and 4 bases from J, leaving 18 bases between. The CDR3 contains 15 residues. In germline, CDR1 is MNHEY, CDR2 SVGAGI. This CDR3 reads CASSPLSTGLYEQYF. CDR3 nucleotide sequence: TGTGCCAGCAGTCCTCTATCGACAGGTTTATACGAGCAGTACTTC.

The rearrangement joins TRBV7-9 to TRBJ1-4, with D hard to call. V was pared by 5 bases and J by 2 bases, with 15 bases between. Germline V gene lookup returns CDR1 SEHNR and CDR2 FQNEAQ (reference sequence). There are 16 residues in the CDR3. The CDR3 spells CASSRNQWSTNEKLFF. CDR3 coding DNA: TGTGCCAGCAGCCGAAACCAGTGGTCGACTAATGAAAAACTGTTTTTT.

The CDR3 bases are TGTGCCAGCAGCTCAGGATCCCACACTGAAGCTTTCTTT. Translating gives CASSSGSHTEAFF. V is TRBV9 and J is TRBJ1-1; the D is unclear. Germline CDR1 SGDLS, CDR2 YYNGEE. The CDR3 runs to 13 residues. V lost 4 bases and J lost 3, with 10 bases in between.